This is a list of T cell receptor beta chains from one sample in a study of T cell repertoires in cytomegalovirus infection. Each CDR3 protein is one row after TCRdb ran MiXCR on the reads. The sample includes 500,000 to 600,000 distinct CDR3 sequences, approximately 16% of them seen just once. Sequencing was performed on CD8+ T cells from PBMCs. These receptors were obtained from a human donor in good health (CMV status not recorded). Some clones in this sample may be carry-over from other donors' samples. The CDR3 runs from the conserved cysteine through the conserved F or W. A D gene is named only where the DNA matches it firmly. Clone size, where shown, is once, few, many, or a class for clones that have expanded.

J	size	V	D	CDR3	DNA
TRBJ1-5	many	TRBV27	NA	CASSLDKGQPQHF	TGTGCCAGCAGCCTGGACAAGGGGCAGCCCCAGCATTTT
TRBJ2-7	many	TRBV24-1	NA	CATSDRLSYEQYF	TGTGCCACCAGTGACAGGCTCTCCTACGAGCAGTACTTC
TRBJ1-4	many	TRBV7-9	TRBD1	CASSNPDRNEKLFF	TGTGCCAGCAGCAACCCGGACAGGAATGAAAAACTGTTTTTT
TRBJ1-1	many	TRBV10-2	NA	CASSEGTFGTEAFF	TGCGCCAGCAGTGAGGGGACATTCGGCACTGAAGCTTTCTTT
TRBJ2-7	many	TRBV27	NA	CASSNTTYEQYF	TGTGCCAGCTCTAACACAACCTACGAGCAGTACTTC
TRBJ2-5	many	TRBV10-3	NA	CAISESRVQETQYF	TGTGCCATCAGTGAGTCGCGGGTCCAAGAGACCCAGTACTTC
TRBJ2-3	many	TRBV7-9	TRBD2	CASSFGRASDTQYF	TGTGCCAGCAGCTTCGGGAGGGCCTCAGATACGCAGTATTTT
TRBJ2-2	many	TRBV5-4	NA	CASSLGQNPGELFF	TGTGCCAGCAGCTTAGGTCAGAACCCCGGGGAGCTGTTTTTT
TRBJ2-5	few	TRBV13	NA	CASSLTGGGRIQETQYF	TGTGCCAGCAGCCTCACGGGGGGCGGGAGAATACAAGAGACCCAGTACTTC
TRBJ2-2	few	TRBV18	TRBD1	CASSTPPGQGRTGELFF	TGTGCCAGCTCAACTCCGCCGGGACAGGGGAGAACCGGGGAGCTGTTTTTT
TRBJ2-5	few	TRBV9	TRBD1	CASSQDRGRQETQYF	TGTGCCAGCAGTCAAGACAGGGGGCGGCAAGAGACCCAGTACTTC
TRBJ2-7	NA	TRBV9	TRBD2	CASSVVGSGSEEQYF	TGTGCCAGCAGCGTAGTCGGTAGCGGGAGTGAAGAGCAGTACTTC
TRBJ2-1	many	TRBV7-8	NA	CASSVPGLSSYNEQFF	TGTGCCAGCAGCGTCCCGGGCCTTAGCTCCTACAATGAGCAGTTCTTC
TRBJ2-7	many	TRBV5-6	NA	CASSLGTSFYEQYF	TGTGCCAGCAGCTTAGGGACATCATTCTACGAGCAGTACTTC
TRBJ2-4	many	TRBV7-9	NA	CASSLEVSAGDPQYF	TGTGCCAGCAGCTTAGAGGTTTCGGCAGGGGACCCTCAGTACTTC
TRBJ1-1	many	TRBV6-4	NA	CASSEHPMNTEAFF	TGTGCCAGCAGCGAACACCCAATGAACACTGAAGCTTTCTTT
TRBJ1-2	many	TRBV7-8	TRBD1	CASSFIRQGANGYTF	TGTGCCAGCAGCTTTATTCGACAGGGAGCAAATGGCTACACCTTC
TRBJ2-1	NA	TRBV4-1	TRBD2	CASSQTPLAAFNNEQFF	TGCGCCAGCAGCCAAACCCCTCTAGCGGCCTTTAACAATGAGCAGTTCTTC
TRBJ2-7	NA	TRBV29-1	NA	CSVGFIAESIYEQYF	TGCAGCGTTGGATTTATAGCGGAGTCGATCTACGAGCAGTACTTC
TRBJ2-7	many	TRBV7-9	NA	CASSDRSKYEQYF	TGTGCCAGCAGCGACAGGAGTAAGTACGAGCAGTACTTC
TRBJ2-5	NA	TRBV9	NA	CASSAAGEGLQETQYF	TGTGCCAGCAGCGCCGCCGGTGAGGGCTTACAAGAGACCCAGTACTTC
TRBJ2-6	NA	TRBV2	NA	CASSDRGSGANVLTF	TGTGCCAGCAGTGACAGGGGATCTGGGGCCAACGTCCTGACTTTC
TRBJ2-7	few	TRBV20-1	TRBD2	CSARSNSGGDYEQYF	TGCAGTGCTAGATCCAACTCCGGGGGGGACTACGAGCAGTACTTC
TRBJ1-5	many	TRBV6-5	TRBD1	CASYPDRDYSNQPQHF	TGTGCCAGTTATCCCGACAGGGACTATAGCAATCAGCCCCAGCATTTT
TRBJ2-7	NA	TRBV4-2	TRBD2	CASSQIAGGPNEQYF	TGTGCCAGCAGCCAGATAGCGGGAGGGCCTAACGAGCAGTACTTC
TRBJ1-1	NA	TRBV20-1	NA	CSARPVEAFF	TGCAGTGCTAGGCCCGTTGAAGCTTTCTTT
TRBJ1-4	many	TRBV12-3/TRBV12-4	NA	CASSPPGTNEKLFF	TGTGCCAGCAGCCCACCCGGGACAAATGAAAAACTGTTTTTT
TRBJ2-3	few	TRBV4-2	NA	CASSQDGGSITDTQYF	TGTGCCAGCAGCCAAGATGGAGGCTCGATCACAGATACGCAGTATTTT
TRBJ2-7	NA	TRBV4-1	NA	CASRPGAIGGYEQYF	TGCGCCAGCAGACCAGGGGCCATAGGTGGATACGAGCAGTACTTC
TRBJ1-1	many	TRBV6-2/TRBV6-3	NA	CASSYGGWTEAFF	TGTGCCAGCAGTTACGGTGGGTGGACTGAAGCTTTCTTT
TRBJ1-1	many	TRBV7-3	NA	CASSFFPESPEAFF	TGTGCCAGCAGCTTTTTCCCAGAAAGCCCTGAAGCTTTCTTT
TRBJ2-7	many	TRBV7-2	TRBD2	CASSSAGGASYEQYF	TGTGCCAGCAGCTCTGCGGGGGGAGCGTCCTACGAGCAGTACTTC
TRBJ2-1	many	TRBV28	TRBD2	CASVGLAGGGLSYNEQFF	TGTGCCAGCGTGGGACTAGCGGGAGGAGGTTTATCCTACAATGAGCAGTTCTTC
TRBJ2-2	many	TRBV7-8	TRBD2	CASSLDTGGAGELFF	TGTGCCAGCAGCTTAGATACGGGAGGTGCCGGGGAGCTGTTTTTT
TRBJ2-7	many	TRBV11-1	NA	CASSLRTAYEQYF	TGTGCCAGCAGCTTGCGCACCGCCTACGAGCAGTACTTC
TRBJ2-3	NA	TRBV5-4	NA	CASSWGDSTDTQYF	TGTGCCAGCAGCTGGGGGGACAGCACAGATACGCAGTATTTT
TRBJ2-3	many	TRBV7-2	NA	CASSVGVAPSTDTQYF	TGTGCCAGCAGCGTGGGGGTAGCGCCGAGCACAGATACGCAGTATTTT
TRBJ2-1	many	TRBV19	TRBD2	CASSHHRASGRHEQFF	TGTGCCAGTAGCCACCATCGGGCTAGCGGGAGGCACGAGCAGTTCTTC
TRBJ2-1	few	TRBV27	NA	CASSLGQAGYNEQFF	TGTGCCAGCAGTTTGGGGCAGGCTGGATACAATGAGCAGTTCTTC
TRBJ2-3	many	TRBV7-9	TRBD2	CASSLLRGGVADTQYF	TGTGCCAGCAGCTTACTTCGCGGGGGGGTGGCAGATACGCAGTATTTT
TRBJ2-7	many	TRBV7-9	NA	CASSLSLGSGVRQDPSYEQYF	TGTGCCAGCAGCCTCTCTCTAGGAAGTGGGGTCCGACAAGACCCCTCCTACGAGCAGTACTTC
TRBJ2-7	few	TRBV3-1	TRBD2	CASSPTGGMSSYEQYF	TGTGCCAGCAGCCCTACCGGGGGGATGAGCTCCTACGAGCAGTACTTC
TRBJ2-7	NA	TRBV27	NA	CASSLTPLYEQYF	TGTGCCAGCAGTTTGACCCCCCTCTACGAGCAGTACTTC
TRBJ2-7	NA	TRBV5-1	TRBD2	CASSYGTRDEQYF	TGCGCCAGCAGCTACGGGACTAGGGACGAGCAGTACTTC
TRBJ2-1	many	TRBV4-1	NA	CASSQAGIGFF	TGCGCCAGCAGCCAAGCCGGAATCGGGTTCTTC
TRBJ2-7	few	TRBV7-9	NA	CASSSGTRPYEQYF	TGTGCCAGCAGCTCCGGGACCCGACCTTACGAGCAGTACTTC
TRBJ2-5	few	TRBV20-1	TRBD1	CSASPGQGPQETQYF	TGCAGTGCTAGCCCGGGACAGGGCCCCCAAGAGACCCAGTACTTC
TRBJ2-1	few	TRBV19	TRBD2	CASRPGGRKENEQFF	TGTGCCAGTAGACCGGGGGGGCGGAAAGAGAATGAGCAGTTCTTC
TRBJ2-5	NA	TRBV4-1	NA	CASSQVRDPLGRRGETQYF	TGCGCCAGCAGCCAAGTCCGTGACCCTTTGGGACGGCGGGGAGAGACCCAGTACTTC
TRBJ2-7	many	TRBV4-1	NA	CASSQGPGEASYEQYF	TGCGCCAGCAGCCAAGGTCCAGGGGAGGCCTCCTACGAGCAGTACTTC
TRBJ2-1	many	TRBV27	NA	CASSTGRNYNEQFF	TGTGCCAGCAGTACAGGGCGAAACTACAATGAGCAGTTCTTC